Given below is one T cell receptor beta chain in context. Which antigen it targets is not known. Base-call qualities are not available, and no considerably larger clone is one nucleotide away. The same CDR3 also results from other DNA sequences found in this sample. The donors were healthy, HIV-negative adults who had no recently reported acute infections or vaccinations. Every donor was a Caucasian adult residing in Nashville, Tennessee, USA. CD4+ T cells were enriched through magnetic negative selection, after which naive cells were positively selected on CD45RA and the remaining negative fraction served as the memory subset. Blood was obtained by leukapheresis, after which PBMCs were separated by Ficoll-Histopaque density gradient centrifugation and cryopreserved in liquid nitrogen vapor phase. Analytical flow cytometry was used to check the purity and quantity of every magnetically sorted T cell population. From each sorted fraction, genomic DNA was isolated and quantified by UV absorbance on a Nanodrop 2000c.

These data come from a study of shared clonotypes between healthy human individuals (dated by TCRdb to 2020 to 2021). In terms of the full investigation: The cohort included a few men and two women between 18 and 49 years of age. For each donor, CD4 naive and CD4 memory were each given three plates, CD8 naive was given two plates, and CD8 memory was given one plate. To estimate repertoire size and how much clonotypes are shared between individuals, the study performed deep sequencing of blood TCR repertoires from about 5 healthy adults. Leukapheresis yielded between about 0.9 and 9.5 billion PBMCs per donor. To increase sequencing depth and limit assay-specific biases, TCR repertoire library preparation and sequencing were carried out by different laboratories using diverse techniques.

Germline trimming: 2 bases from V, 0 bases from J; junction bases outside gene matches: 3. Sequences MNHEY (CDR1) and SVGAGI (CDR2) are obtained from the germline V gene. From cysteine to phenylalanine, the CDR3 is 15 amino acids long. Of all the DNA, just the CDR3 is kept, 45 bases in frame from base 1. What the work shows at the level of the full study, not this receptor alone: Larger estimated clonotype richness was generally found for naive subsets than for memory subsets. Pairwise subsampling led to the expectation that sequencing depth would affect the degree of clonotype sharing among donors. Incomplete sequencing was indicated by rarefaction of sorted-subset datasets, despite the large sequencing depth. Because the study included a small number of donors, the genetic and exposure-history diversity represented was limited. Sampling was restricted to blood, and TCR repertoires in tissue are likely to differ from TCR repertoires in blood. Clonotypes shared by all four sorted-subset donors showed higher generation probabilities than non-shared clonotypes. Sharing across a few donors was observed for approximately 4.6% of naive CD4, less than 4% of naive CD8, about 2.3% of memory CD4, and about 0.4% of memory CD8 clonotypes.

TCR CDR3 regions were amplified from genomic DNA by multiplex PCR using the deep immunoSEQ assay. For each cell subset, the extracted genomic DNA was distributed evenly across all wells of several immunoSEQ 96-well plates, and each plate served as one replicate. For sorted subsets, each replicate PCR was loaded with roughly 0.2 ug genomic DNA, equivalent to 30,000 or so T cell genomes. Purified libraries were measured with a Qubit 3.0 fluorometer, size-checked on a Bioanalyzer 2100, and measured again with the KAPA Library Quantification kit. Every immunoSEQ 96-well plate was sequenced on a dedicated single-read 150-cycle Illumina NextSeq 550 flow cell. In the source study's methods: The immunoSEQ output contained only junctional sequences without quality scores, so filtering could not match that applied to full-length reads. To assign V/J genes and CDR3, sequences were annotated against IMGT germline references using PyIR, a Python wrapper for IgBLAST v1.9. Any read was removed if the V/J assignment was weak (E-value above 1e-6), the CDR3 was missing, or the read contained stop codons, out-of-frame junctions, or ambiguous translated residues. A V3J clonotype was defined by an identical inferred V gene, J gene, and CDR3 amino acid sequence. Percentage overlap between repertoires was calculated by dividing the number of shared unique clonotypes by the size of the smaller repertoire. RTK rarefaction, the Chao1 estimator, and Recon v2.1 estimates of unobserved clonotypes were used to assess repertoire richness. Generation probabilities for all TCRbeta clonotypes obtained by the gDNA method from a handful of donors were computed using OLGA. TCRdb obtained this table from immuneACCESS and retained in-frame rearrangements with V and J assigned. These tables miss some clones; where compared with another copy, unresolved V genes account for less than half of the shortfall, and the remainder is unexplained. V and J calls and clone size are copied from that table; D and trimming were computed from the DNA. The table for this sample lists 2 million to 2.5 million clones; roughly 96% of them were counted only once. The ten largest clones capture 0.13% of the sample.

Sequencing was performed on naive CD4+ T cells sorted from blood. This sample's cell subset or site label indicates: CD45RA+ positively selected. The sequence came from a man younger than 35 in good health. The rearranged chain carries TRBV6-5 and TRBJ2-7, with TRBD1 identical over 8 junction bases. The CDR3 region has the sequence CASSYTGGVSYEQYF. The nucleotides are TGTGCCAGCAGTTACACAGGGGGTGTCTCCTACGAGCAGTACTTC.